Reported below is one T cell receptor (beta chain). Disease duration under 2 months; hyperthyroidism patients were aged 18 to 65. The entry originates in a study of T cells in Graves' hyperthyroidism and ophthalmopathy. It was RNA transcripts that yielded the amplified TCR beta CDR3 regions. In the first-round RT-PCR of the TCR CDR3, the HTBI primer set was used. TCRdb fed the multiplex PCR reads into MiXCR, producing one record per CDR3 protein. Here the sample spans about 840,000 distinct CDR3 sequences, over 35% being singletons. The ends were cut back, 5 bases at V and 1 base at J, with 16 bases in the middle. This CDR3 spans 15 amino acids. Per the germline V gene, CDR1 is SGHDT and CDR2 is YYEEEE.

Sequencing input: blood. The chain joins TRBV5-6 to TRBJ2-7; D tentatively fits TRBD1 or TRBD2 (5 bases each). This clonotype originated in a young man with Graves' hyperthyroidism. The CDR3 DNA follows: TGTGCCAGCAGACCCTGGGGTGGGGGATCCTACGAGCAGTACTTC. It encodes CASRPWGGGSYEQYF.